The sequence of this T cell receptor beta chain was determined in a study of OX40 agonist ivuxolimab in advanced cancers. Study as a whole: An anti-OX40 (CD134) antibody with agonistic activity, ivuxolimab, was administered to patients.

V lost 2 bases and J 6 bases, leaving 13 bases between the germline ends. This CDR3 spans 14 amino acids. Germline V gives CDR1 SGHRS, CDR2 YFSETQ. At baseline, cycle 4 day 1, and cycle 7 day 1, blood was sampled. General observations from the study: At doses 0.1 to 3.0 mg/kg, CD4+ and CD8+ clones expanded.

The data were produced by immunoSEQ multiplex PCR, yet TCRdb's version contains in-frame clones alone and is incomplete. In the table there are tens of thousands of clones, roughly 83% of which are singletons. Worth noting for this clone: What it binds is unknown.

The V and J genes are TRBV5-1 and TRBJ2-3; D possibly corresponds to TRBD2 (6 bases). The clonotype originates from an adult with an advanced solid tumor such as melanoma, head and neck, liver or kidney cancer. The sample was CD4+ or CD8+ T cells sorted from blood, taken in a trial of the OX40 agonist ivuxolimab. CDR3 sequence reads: CASSFGGLGDTQYF. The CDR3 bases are TGCGCCAGCAGCTTTGGAGGGTTAGGGGATACGCAGTATTTT.